This TCR beta chain was sequenced in a study of T cell repertoires in cytomegalovirus infection. Study in general: HLA-B-restricted CMV epitopes that are well studied, plus recently identified HLA-C-restricted ones, were used by the study. Public TCR beta signatures indicated both CMV infection and matching HLA type.

Study-level points and caveats: Summed public TCR beta family frequency identified CMV carriers bearing the relevant HLA. There were HLA-C-restricted CMV-specific TCR beta clonotypes dominating the ex vivo response.

A note on this clonotype: Antigen: not known.

From the reads, TCRdb called clonotypes with MiXCR, one entry per CDR3 protein. In the table there are 45,000 to 55,000 distinct CDR3 sequences, about a fifth of which are singletons. This TCR was recovered from a human donor in good health (CMV status not recorded). Some clones in this sample may be carry-over from other donors' samples. The material was CD8+ T cells from cultured PBMCs, obtained from culture after CMV antigen stimulation.

In nucleotides, the CDR3 is TGCGCCAGCAGCCAAGGTCTTGGGGGGCAGACCCAGTACTTC. It translates to CASSQGLGGQTQYF. The chain couples TRBV4-3 to TRBJ2-5; D might be TRBD1 or TRBD2, each matching 6 bases. Germline lookup yields CDR1 LGHNA and CDR2 YSLEER. The CDR3 contains 14 residues. The V end was cut by 1 base, the J end by 6 bases, with 12 bases between.